What follows are 19 T cell receptor beta chains derived from one specimen sequenced in a study of CD8 T cells in ankylosing spondylitis. TCRdb redid the calling of the 5' RACE reads with MiXCR, one entry per CDR3 protein. This sample has about 310,000 distinct CDR3 sequences, with less than 25% found just once. The material sequenced was blood, either unsorted or a sorted T cell fraction (not recorded which). Receptors originate from a female donor with ankylosing spondylitis or in good health (not recorded which).

This chain connects TRBV5-6 to TRBJ1-2; 10 bases map to TRBD1. This CDR3 region has 15 residues. The germline V gene has CDR1 SGHDT and CDR2 YYEEEE. The ends lost 3 bases at V and 2 bases at J; junction bases unmatched: 4. The CDR3 loop is CASSSPGQGNYGYTF. The CDR3 region has the DNA TGTGCCAGCAGCTCCCCGGGACAGGGGAACTATGGCTACACCTTC.

The J gene is TRBJ2-3, the V gene TRBV12-3 or TRBV12-4; possibly TRBD1 for D (5 bases). The CDR3 totals 16 residues. V was clipped by 6 bases and J by 2 bases, with 18 bases between them. DNA for the CDR3: TGTGCCAGCAGCATACATCAGGGCAGGTACACAGATACGCAGTATTTT. It specifies CASSIHQGRYTDTQYF.

This clonotype has more than one count but fewer than ten. A junction boundary mismatches the germline segment, possibly from a read error. The chain carries TRBV28 and TRBJ2-4; D is unclear. CDR3 length: 13 amino acids. Germline CDR1 MDHEN, CDR2 SYDVKM. The DNA for the CDR3 is TGTGCCAGCAGGGGTACAGCCGAAAACATTCAGTACTTC. Translation gives CASRGTAENIQYF.

CDR3 sequence reads: CASSSTSTRDEQYF. CDR3 coding DNA: TGTGCCAGCAGCTCCACCTCAACAAGGGACGAGCAGTACTTC. The J gene is TRBJ2-7, the V gene TRBV7-2; D remains ambiguous. Trimming shortened V by 4 bases and J by 5 bases, and 15 bases separated the two germline ends. This CDR3 region has 14 residues. Germline V gives CDR1 SGHTA, CDR2 FQGNSA.

This chain joins TRBV20-1 and TRBJ2-3, with D possibly matching TRBD2 (7 bases). CDR1 DFQATT and CDR2 SNEGSKA come from the germline V gene (reference sequence). V was pared by 6 bases and J by 5 bases, with 18 bases between. CDR3 length: 14 residues. In DNA, the CDR3 is TGCAGTGCCACATGGGGGGAGGGGGTAGATACGCAGTATTTT. Amino acid sequence: CSATWGEGVDTQYF.

The chain employs TRBV6-5 and TRBJ1-6, with 7 bases aligning to TRBD1. Germline CDR1 reads MNHEY; CDR2 reads SVGAGI. The CDR3 is 16 amino acids. J lost 7 bases, V lost 0 bases, and 6 bases had no gene match. The CDR3 reads CASSYSKQGRNSPLHF. The CDR3 region has the DNA TGTGCCAGCAGTTACTCGAAACAGGGGAGGAATTCACCCCTCCACTTT.

The V gene is TRBV9, the J gene TRBJ2-1; possible D gene TRBD1, 6 bases. Germline assignment: CDR1 SGDLS and CDR2 YYNGEE. The CDR3 runs to 16 residues. Deletions cut 0 bases from V and 7 bases from J, with 17 bases between. This CDR3 is CASSVGGGGVVNEQFF. The CDR3 DNA sequence: TGTGCCAGCAGCGTAGGTGGGGGCGGAGTGGTGAATGAGCAGTTCTTC.

A few counts support this clonotype. The chain joins TRBV10-2 to TRBJ2-3; the D is unclear. Germline CDR1 WSHSY, CDR2 SAAADI. V lost 5 bases and J 5 bases, leaving 2 bases between the germline ends. The CDR3 has 10 residues. The CDR3 DNA follows: TGCGCCAGCAGTTTAGATACGCAGTATTTT. This sequence encodes CASSLDTQYF.

This clonotype was seen a handful of times. V and J are TRBV2 and TRBJ2-7; D gene ambiguous. The CDR3 extends over 12 amino acids. CDR1 is SNHLY and CDR2 is FYNNEI in the germline V gene. Trimming removed 8 bases at V and 2 bases at J, with 10 bases between. CDR3: CASGINPYEQYF. CDR3 in DNA: TGTGCCAGCGGGATTAATCCCTACGAGCAGTACTTC.

This clonotype was observed a few times. The chain links TRBV5-1 to TRBJ2-1, with 9 bases identical to TRBD1. The junction had 5 bases not matched to a gene; V was cut back by 0 bases and J by 4 bases. Germline assignment: CDR1 SGHRS and CDR2 YFSETQ. This CDR3 is 16 amino acids long. The CDR3 loop is CASSLESGTGYNEQFF. The CDR3 nucleotides are TGCGCCAGCAGCTTGGAATCGGGGACAGGGTACAATGAGCAGTTCTTC.

This clonotype was recorded at least ten times. The DNA of the CDR3 is TGCAGTGCTAGGCGGCGGGAGGGCCAAGAGACCCAGTACTTC. It yields the protein CSARRREGQETQYF. This rearrangement joins TRBV20-1 to TRBJ2-5, with 9 bases that match TRBD2. The CDR3 extends over 14 amino acids. In germline, CDR1 is DFQATT, CDR2 SNEGSKA (reference sequence). J was trimmed by 1 base and V by 3 bases; bases with no gene match: 3.

This clonotype turned up a few times. The rearrangement links TRBV5-1 to TRBJ1-1; D ambiguous. V dropped 3 bases and J dropped 4 bases, with 10 bases sitting between them. There are 13 residues in the CDR3. CDR1 is SGHRS, CDR2 YFSETQ, per germline. CDR3 loop: CASSSMEGTEAFF. The CDR3 DNA reads as TGCGCCAGCAGCTCAATGGAGGGCACTGAAGCTTTCTTT.

This clonotype came up many times. The rearrangement joins TRBV29-1 to TRBJ2-5; 10 nucleotides match TRBD1. Germline V gene lookup returns CDR1 SQVTM and CDR2 ANQGSEA. Trimming took 7 bases from V and 4 from J; bases not matched to a gene: 6. This CDR3 has 13 residues. The CDR3 DNA reads TGCAGCGGCACGAGGACAGGGGGAGAGACCCAGTACTTC. The encoded protein is CSGTRTGGETQYF.

V and J are TRBV19 and TRBJ1-5; 9 bases are a match to TRBD1. CDR1 is LNHDA, CDR2 SQIVND, per germline (reference sequence). CDR3 length: 15 residues. With 4 bases clipped from V and 7 bases from J, the junction kept 8 bases outside the gene matches. The CDR3 reads CASSSGTGRGQPQHF. The CDR3 DNA follows: TGTGCCAGTAGTAGCGGGACAGGGCGAGGCCAGCCCCAGCATTTT.

This chain joins TRBV7-9 and TRBJ2-7; no reliable D call. The germline gives CDR1 SEHNR, CDR2 FQNEAQ (reference sequence). Trimming shortened V by 5 bases and J by 6 bases, and 11 bases separated the two germline ends. This CDR3 has 12 residues. CDR3 sequence (DNA): TGTGCCAGCAGCAAGACCTTAGGCGAGCAGTACTTC. This sequence encodes CASSKTLGEQYF.

The chain couples TRBV6-6 to TRBJ1-1; D is unresolved. This CDR3 is built from 13 residues. Trimming removed 7 bases from V and 0 bases from J, with 9 bases in between. Germline V gene lookup returns CDR1 MNHNY and CDR2 SVGAGI (reference sequence). The CDR3 reads CASNPGVNTEAFF. In DNA, the CDR3 is TGTGCCAGCAATCCTGGGGTGAACACTGAAGCTTTCTTT.

In its sample, this clonotype was seen many times. The chain carries TRBV20-1 and TRBJ1-2, with D possibly being TRBD1 (5 bases). The length of the CDR3 is 9 residues. Germline lookup yields CDR1 DFQATT and CDR2 SNEGSKA (reference sequence). Trimming took 6 bases from V and 10 from J, leaving 9 bases between them. In DNA, the CDR3 is TGCAGTGCCGGGGGGGACTACACCTTC. Its translation: CSAGGDYTF.

The chain is built from TRBV19 and TRBJ2-3, with 8 bases lining up with TRBD1. Germline V gene lookup returns CDR1 LNHDA and CDR2 SQIVND (reference sequence). With V trimmed by 3 bases and J by 5 bases, 4 bases remained unmatched. This CDR3 has 14 amino acids. CDR3 coding DNA: TGTGCCAGTAGTATGGACAGGGCTAGAGATACGCAGTATTTT. Residues: CASSMDRARDTQYF.

The chain carries TRBV19 and TRBJ1-6; D is unresolved. The CDR3 loop spans 13 amino acids. V lost 5 bases and J lost 9, with 11 bases in between. Germline CDR1 reads LNHDA; CDR2 reads SQIVND (reference sequence). This CDR3 is CASSSRSSSPLHF. The CDR3 nucleotides are TGTGCCAGTAGTTCCCGGAGTAGTTCACCCCTCCACTTT.